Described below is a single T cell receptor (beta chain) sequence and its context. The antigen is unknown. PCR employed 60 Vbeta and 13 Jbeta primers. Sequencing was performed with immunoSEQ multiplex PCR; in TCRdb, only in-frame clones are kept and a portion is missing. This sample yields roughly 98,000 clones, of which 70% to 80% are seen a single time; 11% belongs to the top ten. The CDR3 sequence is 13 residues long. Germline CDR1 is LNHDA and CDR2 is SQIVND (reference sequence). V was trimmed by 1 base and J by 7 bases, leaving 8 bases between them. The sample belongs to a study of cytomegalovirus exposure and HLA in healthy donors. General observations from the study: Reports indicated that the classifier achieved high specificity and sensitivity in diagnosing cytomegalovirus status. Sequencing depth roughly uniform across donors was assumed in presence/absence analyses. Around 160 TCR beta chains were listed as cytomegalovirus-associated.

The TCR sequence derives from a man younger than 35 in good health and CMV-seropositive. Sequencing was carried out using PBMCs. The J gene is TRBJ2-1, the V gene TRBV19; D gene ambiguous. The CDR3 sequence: CASSIGTPNEQFF. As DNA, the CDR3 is TGTGCCAGTAGTATAGGCACACCGAATGAGCAGTTCTTC.